The 12 T cell receptor beta chains below all came from one sample that was sequenced in a study of blood T cell repertoires in COVID-19. The repertoire was sequenced with immunoSEQ multiplex PCR; TCRdb's copy has only in-frame clones and lacks some. Of under 95,000 clones in the sample, approximately 87% were seen once. The sequencing sample was made of peripheral blood. Receptors originate from a human donor in a cohort sampled during active COVID-19.

The chain carries TRBV5-1 and TRBJ2-1; TRBD2 agrees at 8 bases. J lost 9 bases, V lost 3 bases, and 14 bases had no gene match. CDR1 is SGHRS, CDR2 YFSETQ, per germline. The CDR3 loop spans 16 amino acids. This CDR3 is CASSWAVGREGGEQFF. Here the CDR3 DNA reads TGCGCCAGCAGCTGGGCGGTGGGACGGGAGGGCGGTGAGCAGTTCTTC. Looking up the rest from reference TRBV5-1 and TRBJ2-1 gives the full variable domain: KAGVTQTPRYLIKTRGQQVTLSCSPISGHRSVSWYQQTPGQGLQFLFEYFSETQRNKGNFPGRFSGRQFSNSRSEMNVSTLELGDSALYLCASSWAVGREGGEQFFGPGTRLTVL.

V usage is TRBV28 and J usage is TRBJ1-4; the D gene is possibly TRBD1 (6 bases). The CDR3 is made up of 14 amino acids. CDR1 and CDR2 from the germline V gene are MDHEN and SYDVKM. Trimming removed 7 bases at V and 8 bases at J, with 17 bases between. CDR3 sequence (DNA): TGTGCCAGCAAAAATCCACAGGGTCGGGAAAAACTGTTTTTT. Protein: CASKNPQGREKLFF.

V gene TRBV24-1 combines with J gene TRBJ2-3, with a weak D call TRBD1 (6 bases). From germline, CDR1 is KGHDR and CDR2 SFDVKD. The germline V and J ends were trimmed by 0 bases and 0 bases, with 12 bases remaining between them. The CDR3 spans 17 residues. The CDR3 DNA sequence: TGTGCCACCAGTGATTTGGCGGCAGGGGCTAGCACAGATACGCAGTATTTT. This sequence encodes CATSDLAAGASTDTQYF.

The rearrangement joins TRBV28 to TRBJ1-4, with TRBD1 as a possible D gene (6 bases). Trimming stripped 5 bases from V and 5 bases from J, with 18 bases between. This CDR3 spans 16 amino acids. The germline gives CDR1 MDHEN, CDR2 SYDVKM. CDR3 protein: CASSTGTPGGNEKLFF. The CDR3 DNA sequence: TGTGCCAGCAGTACAGGGACGCCCGGTGGGAATGAAAAACTGTTTTTT.

The V and J genes are TRBV5-4 and TRBJ2-1, with a possible D match to TRBD2 (5 bases). V was cut by 3 bases and J by 5 bases, with 12 bases left in between. Germline CDR1 SGHNT, CDR2 YYREEE (reference sequence). The CDR3 extends over 14 amino acids. This chain's CDR3 is CASSSPGTNNEQFF. The CDR3 region has the DNA TGTGCCAGCAGCTCCCCGGGAACAAACAATGAGCAGTTCTTC.

This clone has only a few counts. The chain links TRBV7-3 to TRBJ1-1, with D maybe TRBD1 (5 bases). Trimming stripped 1 base from V and 5 bases from J, with 11 bases between. CDR1 is SGHTA and CDR2 is FQGTGA in the germline V gene. The CDR3 length is 14 residues. The CDR3 sequence: CASSLIRGTTEAFF. The CDR3, as DNA: TGTGCCAGCAGCTTAATACGGGGGACTACTGAAGCTTTCTTT.

The CDR3 DNA sequence: TGTGCCAGCAGCGGGACTAGCGGGAGATATACGCAGTATTTT. Its protein product is CASSGTSGRYTQYF. The rearrangement links TRBV2 to TRBJ2-3; TRBD2 agrees at 14 bases. The germline CDR1 and CDR2 sequences are SNHLY and FYNNEI. The CDR3 runs to 14 residues. J was trimmed by 7 bases and V by 6 bases; bases with no gene match: 3.

The J gene is TRBJ1-4, the V gene TRBV5-1; D is unclear. Germline CDR1 reads SGHRS; CDR2 reads YFSETQ. V was cut by 4 bases and J by 0 bases, with 10 bases left in between. This CDR3 is built from 15 residues. CDR3 coding DNA: TGCGCCAGCAGCCTCGAGCTTTCAACTAATGAAAAACTGTTTTTT. Translating it yields CASSLELSTNEKLFF.

This chain connects TRBV6-5 to TRBJ1-2; D is possibly TRBD1 (5 bases). This CDR3 is built from 13 residues. Germline loops: CDR1 MNHEY, CDR2 SVGAGI. Trimming removed 7 bases from V and 1 base from J, with 10 bases in between. This CDR3 is CASIGQGNYGYTF. The CDR3 bases are TGTGCCAGCATCGGGCAGGGTAACTATGGCTACACCTTC.

The J gene is TRBJ1-4, the V gene TRBV30; 9 bases fit TRBD1. The V and J ends lost 0 bases and 10 bases, in that order; junction bases with no gene match: 12. The CDR3 contains 16 residues. Germline V gives CDR1 GTSNPN, CDR2 SVGIG (reference sequence). CDR3 residues: CAWSVLRDRDGGKLFF. The DNA of the CDR3 is TGTGCCTGGAGTGTACTCCGGGACAGGGACGGAGGAAAACTGTTTTTT. Complete variable domain (other parts from reference TRBV30 and TRBJ1-4): SQTIHQWPATLVQPVGSPLSLECTVEGTSNPNLYWYRQAAGRGLQLLFYSVGIGQISSEVPQNLSASRPQDRQFILSSKKLLLSDSGFYLCAWSVLRDRDGGKLFFGSGTQLSVL.

This chain connects TRBV19 to TRBJ1-1; D is unclear. The V and J ends lost 8 bases and 1 base respectively, with 5 bases between them. This CDR3 contains 11 residues. Per the germline V gene, CDR1 is LNHDA and CDR2 is SQIVND (reference sequence). CDR3 loop: CASGRNTEAFF. DNA for the CDR3: TGTGCCAGTGGGAGGAACACTGAAGCTTTCTTT.

The chain uses TRBV6-2 or TRBV6-3 and TRBJ1-2; 8 bases map to TRBD1. The V gene's germline CDR1 is MNHEY and CDR2 SVGEGT. V trimming: 2 bases; J trimming: 14 bases; junction bases outside the gene matches: 10. CDR3 length: 13 residues. CDR3 DNA: TGTGCCAGCAGTTACGGGGACAGGTCGAGGTGGACCTTC. Translated, it gives CASSYGDRSRWTF.